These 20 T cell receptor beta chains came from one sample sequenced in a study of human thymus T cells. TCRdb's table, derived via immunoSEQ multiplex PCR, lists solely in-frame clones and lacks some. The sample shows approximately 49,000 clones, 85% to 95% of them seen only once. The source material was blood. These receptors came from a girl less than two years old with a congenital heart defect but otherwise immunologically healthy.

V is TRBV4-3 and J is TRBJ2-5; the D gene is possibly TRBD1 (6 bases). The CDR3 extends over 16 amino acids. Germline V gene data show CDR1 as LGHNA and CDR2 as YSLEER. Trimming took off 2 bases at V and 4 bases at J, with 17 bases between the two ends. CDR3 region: CASSQSLGGPIETQYF. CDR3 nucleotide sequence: TGCGCCAGCAGCCAATCCTTAGGGGGACCGATAGAGACCCAGTACTTC.

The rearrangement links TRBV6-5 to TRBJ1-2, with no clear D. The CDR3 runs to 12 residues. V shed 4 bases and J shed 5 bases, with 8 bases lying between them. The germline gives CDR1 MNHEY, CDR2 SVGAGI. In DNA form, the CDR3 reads TGTGCCAGCAGTTTATCCGGGTATGGCTACACCTTC. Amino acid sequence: CASSLSGYGYTF.

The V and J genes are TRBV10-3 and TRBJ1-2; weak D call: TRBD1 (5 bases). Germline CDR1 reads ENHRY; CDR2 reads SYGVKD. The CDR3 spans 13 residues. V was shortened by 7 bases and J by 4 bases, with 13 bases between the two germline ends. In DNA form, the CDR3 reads TGTGCCATCATGGGCGACCAGGGCTATGGCTACACCTTC. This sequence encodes CAIMGDQGYGYTF.

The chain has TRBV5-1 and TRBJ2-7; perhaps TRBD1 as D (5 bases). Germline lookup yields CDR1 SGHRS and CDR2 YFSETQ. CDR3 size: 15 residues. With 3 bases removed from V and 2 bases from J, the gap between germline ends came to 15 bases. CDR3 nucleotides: TGCGCCAGCAGCTGGCAGGGTAGGTCGCCCTACGAGCAGTACTTC. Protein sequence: CASSWQGRSPYEQYF. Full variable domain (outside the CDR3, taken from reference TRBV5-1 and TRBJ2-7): KAGVTQTPRYLIKTRGQQVTLSCSPISGHRSVSWYQQTPGQGLQFLFEYFSETQRNKGNFPGRFSGRQFSNSRSEMNVSTLELGDSALYLCASSWQGRSPYEQYFGPGTRLTVT.

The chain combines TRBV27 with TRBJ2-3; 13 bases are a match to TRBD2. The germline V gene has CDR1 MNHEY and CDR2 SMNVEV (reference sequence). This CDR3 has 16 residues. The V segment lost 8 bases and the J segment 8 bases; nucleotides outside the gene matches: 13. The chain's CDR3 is CASLLTSGRPGGTQYF. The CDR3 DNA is TGTGCCAGCCTCCTGACTAGCGGGAGGCCCGGGGGTACGCAGTATTTT.

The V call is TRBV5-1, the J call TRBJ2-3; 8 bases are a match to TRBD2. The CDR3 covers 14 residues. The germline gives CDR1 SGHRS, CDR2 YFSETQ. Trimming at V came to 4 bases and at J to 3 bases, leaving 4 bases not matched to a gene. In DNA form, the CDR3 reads TGCGCCAGCAGCAAGACTAGCGTGACAGATACGCAGTATTTT. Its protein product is CASSKTSVTDTQYF.

DNA of the CDR3: TGTGCCAGCTCACCAGTCACAGATACGCAGTATTTT. Translated: CASSPVTDTQYF. The rearrangement joins TRBV18 to TRBJ2-3; D remains unclear. V was shortened by 2 bases and J by 2 bases, with 2 bases between the two germline ends. The germline gives CDR1 KGHSH, CDR2 LQKENI. CDR3 length equals 12 residues.

The CDR3 coding sequence is TGTGCCAGCAGCGTGTTTATGAACACTGAAGCTTTCTTT. This encodes CASSVFMNTEAFF. This chain joins TRBV9 and TRBJ1-1; D gene ambiguous. Germline V lookup: CDR1 SGDLS, CDR2 YYNGEE. The CDR3 runs 13 residues. The ends were cut back, 2 bases at V and 0 bases at J, with 5 bases in the middle.

In nucleotides, the CDR3 is TGCGCCAGCAGCTTGGTGCAGGGGGATGGCTACACCTTC. It yields the protein CASSLVQGDGYTF. V and J are TRBV5-1 and TRBJ1-2, with 7 bases identical to TRBD1. CDR1 is SGHRS and CDR2 is YFSETQ in the germline V gene. CDR3 length equals 13 residues. The V gene end was trimmed by 0 bases and the J gene end by 6 bases; junction bases not matched to a gene: 2.

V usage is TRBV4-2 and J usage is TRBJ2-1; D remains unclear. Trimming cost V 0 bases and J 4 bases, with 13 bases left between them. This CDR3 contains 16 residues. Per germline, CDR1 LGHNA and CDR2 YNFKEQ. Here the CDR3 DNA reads TGTGCCAGCAGCCAAGATCGGGTGACGCAGTACAATGAGCAGTTCTTC. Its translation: CASSQDRVTQYNEQFF.

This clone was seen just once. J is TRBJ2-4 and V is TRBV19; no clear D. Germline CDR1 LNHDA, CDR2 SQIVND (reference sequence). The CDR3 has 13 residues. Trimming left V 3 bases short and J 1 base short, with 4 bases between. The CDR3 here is CASSIRAKNIQYF. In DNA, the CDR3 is TGTGCCAGTAGTATCAGGGCCAAAAACATTCAGTACTTC.

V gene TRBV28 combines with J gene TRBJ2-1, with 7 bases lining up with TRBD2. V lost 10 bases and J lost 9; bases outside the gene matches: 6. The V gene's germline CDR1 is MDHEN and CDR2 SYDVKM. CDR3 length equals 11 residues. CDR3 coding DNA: TGTGCCATTAGGCCGGGGGGTGAGCAGTTCTTC. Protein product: CAIRPGGEQFF.

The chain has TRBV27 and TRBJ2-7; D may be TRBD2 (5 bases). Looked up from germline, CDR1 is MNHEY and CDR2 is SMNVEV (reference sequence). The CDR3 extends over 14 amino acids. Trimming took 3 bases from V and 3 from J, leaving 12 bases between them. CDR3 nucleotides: TGTGCCAGCAGTTTTTCCCCCGGGGTCTACGAGCAGTACTTC. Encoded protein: CASSFSPGVYEQYF.

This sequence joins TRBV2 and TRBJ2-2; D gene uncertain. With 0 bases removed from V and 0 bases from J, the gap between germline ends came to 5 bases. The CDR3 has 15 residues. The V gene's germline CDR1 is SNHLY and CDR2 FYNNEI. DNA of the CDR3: TGTGCCAGCAGTGAAGCGGGCCCGAACACCGGGGAGCTGTTTTTT. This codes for CASSEAGPNTGELFF.

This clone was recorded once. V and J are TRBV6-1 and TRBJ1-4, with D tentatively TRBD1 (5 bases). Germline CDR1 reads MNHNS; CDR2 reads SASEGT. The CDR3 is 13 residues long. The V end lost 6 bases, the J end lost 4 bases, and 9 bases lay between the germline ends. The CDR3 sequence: CASRKTVNEKLFF. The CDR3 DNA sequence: TGTGCCAGCAGGAAGACAGTTAATGAAAAACTGTTTTTT.

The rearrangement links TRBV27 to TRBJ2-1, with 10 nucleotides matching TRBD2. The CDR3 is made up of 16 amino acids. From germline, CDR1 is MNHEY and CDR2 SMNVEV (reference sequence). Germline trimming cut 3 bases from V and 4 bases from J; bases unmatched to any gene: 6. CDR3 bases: TGTGCCAGCAGTTTCACTAGCGGGGTTCTATACAATGAGCAGTTCTTC. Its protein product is CASSFTSGVLYNEQFF.

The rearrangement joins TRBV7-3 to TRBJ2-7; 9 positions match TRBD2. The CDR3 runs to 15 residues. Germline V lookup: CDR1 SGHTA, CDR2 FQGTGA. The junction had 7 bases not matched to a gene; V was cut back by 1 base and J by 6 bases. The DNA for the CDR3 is TGTGCCAGCAGCTTAATGGCGGGAGGGCGTTCCGAGCAGTACTTC. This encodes CASSLMAGGRSEQYF.

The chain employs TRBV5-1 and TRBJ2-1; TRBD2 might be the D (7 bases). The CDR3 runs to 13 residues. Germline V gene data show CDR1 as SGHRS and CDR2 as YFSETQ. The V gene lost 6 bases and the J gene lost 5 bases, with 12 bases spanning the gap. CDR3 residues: CASTKGGDNEQFF. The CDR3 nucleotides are TGCGCCAGCACCAAGGGGGGGGACAATGAGCAGTTCTTC.

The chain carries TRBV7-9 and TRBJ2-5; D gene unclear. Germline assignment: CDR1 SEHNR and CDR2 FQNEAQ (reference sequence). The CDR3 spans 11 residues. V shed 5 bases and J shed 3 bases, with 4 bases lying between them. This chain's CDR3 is CASSHEETQYF. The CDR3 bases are TGTGCCAGCAGCCACGAAGAGACCCAGTACTTC. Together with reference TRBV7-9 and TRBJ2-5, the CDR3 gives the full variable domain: DTGVSQNPRHKITKRGQNVTFRCDPISEHNRLYWYRQTLGQGPEFLTYFQNEAQLEKSRLLSDRFSAERPKGSFSTLEIQRTEQGDSAMYLCASSHEETQYFGPGTRLLVL.

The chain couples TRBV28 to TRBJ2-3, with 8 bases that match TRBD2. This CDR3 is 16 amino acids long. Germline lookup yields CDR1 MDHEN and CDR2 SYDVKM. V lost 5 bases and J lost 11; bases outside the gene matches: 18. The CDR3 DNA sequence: TGTGCCAGCAGTGGTAGACCGGGACTAGTGCGGCGGGGGCAGTATTTT. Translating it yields CASSGRPGLVRRGQYF.